What follows are 18 T cell receptor beta chains derived from one specimen sequenced in a study of patients and donors after allogeneic stem cell transplantation. TCRdb itself ran the RT-PCR reads through MiXCR, one entry per CDR3 protein. The sample lists approximately 200,000 distinct CDR3 sequences, around two fifths seen once, with 25% to 35% in the top ten. Input material: blood, either unsorted or a sorted T cell fraction (not recorded which). These receptors originate from a human donor who was either an allogeneic HSCT recipient or a stem cell or donor lymphocyte infusion donor (not recorded which). It is not recorded whose cells these are; they may come from a transplant donor.

This clonotype has more than one count but fewer than ten. This chain uses TRBV7-2 with TRBJ2-5, with D possibly matching TRBD2 (6 bases). The CDR3 consists of 14 residues. Germline CDR1 and CDR2: SGHTA and FQGNSA. V was clipped by 3 bases and J by 2 bases, with 10 bases between them. CDR3 amino acids: CASSFGGNQETQYF. As DNA, the CDR3 is TGTGCCAGCAGCTTTGGCGGGAATCAAGAGACCCAGTACTTC.

The chain recombines TRBV30 with TRBJ2-3; 12 bases map to TRBD2. Looked up from germline, CDR1 is GTSNPN and CDR2 is SVGIG (reference sequence). The CDR3 is made up of 15 amino acids. The trim removed 3 bases at V and 1 base at J, leaving 2 bases unmatched. CDR3 amino acids: CAWSRLAGGTDTQYF. The CDR3 nucleotides read TGTGCCTGGAGCCGACTAGCGGGGGGCACAGATACGCAGTATTTT.

This chain links TRBV7-2 with TRBJ2-1; D is perhaps TRBD1 or TRBD2 (5 bases each). CDR1 and CDR2 (germline): SGHTA, FQGNSA. The CDR3 runs to 17 residues. V lost 0 bases to trimming and J lost 0 bases, with 12 bases between them. The CDR3 loop is CASSLAGTRSSYNEQFF. DNA of the CDR3: TGTGCCAGCAGCTTAGCGGGGACGCGGAGCTCCTACAATGAGCAGTTCTTC.

This chain connects TRBV7-9 to TRBJ1-1, with 10 bases fitting TRBD1. Germline CDR1 SEHNR, CDR2 FQNEAQ (reference sequence). The CDR3 has 12 residues. Unmatched junction bases numbered 3, after V lost 4 bases and J lost 10 bases. The CDR3: CASSSRTGGAFF. The CDR3 bases are TGTGCCAGCAGCTCCCGGACAGGGGGAGCTTTCTTT.

The table lists this clonotype with a few counts. V gene TRBV27 combines with J gene TRBJ2-7; 11 positions match TRBD2. J gave up 6 bases and V 4 bases, and 11 bases lay outside the gene matches. This CDR3 has 16 residues. The germline gives CDR1 MNHEY, CDR2 SMNVEV (reference sequence). The CDR3 is CASSWGSGRALSEQYF. The CDR3 DNA reads TGTGCCAGCAGTTGGGGTAGCGGGAGGGCCTTAAGCGAGCAGTACTTC.

This clonotype was counted between two and nine times. The chain employs TRBV2 and TRBJ2-7, with 9 bases aligning to TRBD2. With V trimmed by 7 bases and J by 3 bases, 7 bases remained unmatched. Germline CDR1 is SNHLY and CDR2 is FYNNEI. The CDR3 runs to 14 residues. CDR3: CASIPPAGGYEQYF. In DNA, the CDR3 is TGTGCCAGCATTCCTCCAGCGGGAGGCTACGAGCAGTACTTC. Filled out from reference TRBV2 and TRBJ2-7, the complete variable domain reads EPEVTQTPSHQVTQMGQEVILRCVPISNHLYFYWYRQILGQKVEFLVSFYNNEISEKSEIFDDQFSVERPDGSNFTLKIRSTKLEDSAMYFCASIPPAGGYEQYFGPGTRLTVT.

This CDR3 reads CASSEAVPFGTGELFF. The CDR3 DNA is TGTGCCAGCAGTGAAGCGGTTCCATTCGGCACCGGGGAGCTGTTTTTT. The chain uses TRBV2 and TRBJ2-2, with no clear D. Looked up from germline, CDR1 is SNHLY and CDR2 is FYNNEI. V lost 0 bases and J 4 bases, leaving 12 bases between the germline ends. This CDR3 comprises 16 residues.

The chain carries TRBV7-2 and TRBJ1-4, with TRBD1 matching over 7 bases. The junction had 3 bases not matched to a gene; V was cut back by 5 bases and J by 0 bases. The CDR3 is 15 amino acids. Looked up from germline, CDR1 is SGHTA and CDR2 is FQGNSA. CDR3 nucleotides: TGTGCCAGCAGCCCCACAGGGGCAACTAATGAAAAACTGTTTTTT. Its translation is CASSPTGATNEKLFF. The full variable domain, completed using reference TRBV7-2 and TRBJ1-4, is GAGVSQSPSNKVTEKGKDVELRCDPISGHTALYWYRQSLGQGLEFLIYFQGNSAPDKSGLPSDRFSAERTGGSVSTLTIQRTQQEDSAVYLCASSPTGATNEKLFFGSGTQLSVL.

The chain joins TRBV6-5 to TRBJ1-1; D is unresolved. CDR1 and CDR2 from the germline V gene are MNHEY and SVGAGI. Trimming removed 2 bases at V and 1 base at J, with 11 bases between. This CDR3 has 15 amino acids. CDR3 residues: CASSYETSGNTEAFF. The DNA of the CDR3 is TGTGCCAGCAGTTACGAAACCTCAGGGAACACTGAAGCTTTCTTT.

This clonotype was observed a few times. V usage is TRBV20-1 and J usage is TRBJ2-7; D gene ambiguous. Trimming shortened V by 1 base and J by 4 bases, and 17 bases separated the two germline ends. CDR1 is DFQATT and CDR2 is SNEGSKA in the germline V gene (reference sequence). CDR3 length equals 15 residues. CDR3 in amino acids: CSARVGVFPSYEQYF. CDR3 nucleotides: TGCAGTGCTAGAGTGGGTGTGTTCCCCTCGTACGAGCAGTACTTC.

This clonotype has a handful of counts. The chain joins TRBV27 to TRBJ1-2, with 8 bases fitting TRBD1. The CDR3 consists of 16 residues. Trimming removed 3 bases from V and 7 bases from J; junction bases left unmatched: 13. Germline CDR1 MNHEY, CDR2 SMNVEV (reference sequence). CDR3 nucleotide sequence: TGTGCCAGCAGTTTTTCCGGGCAGGGGGCTGCTTTTGGCTACACCTTC. This codes for CASSFSGQGAAFGYTF.

The J gene is TRBJ1-2, the V gene TRBV2, with D tentatively TRBD1 (6 bases). Between the trimmed V and J ends, which lost 4 bases and 4 bases, there was a span of 13 bases. The CDR3 consists of 14 residues. Germline CDR1 is SNHLY and CDR2 is FYNNEI. This CDR3 reads CASSAGAGRYGYTF. CDR3 nucleotide sequence: TGTGCCAGCAGTGCAGGGGCGGGACGCTATGGCTACACCTTC.

In its sample, this clonotype was seen many times. The chain uses TRBV29-1 and TRBJ1-4; 8 bases agree with TRBD1. This CDR3 region has 13 residues. Germline-derived CDR1 and CDR2 are SQVTM and ANQGSEA. Trimming at V came to 8 bases and at J to 2 bases, leaving 4 bases not matched to a gene. The CDR3 loop reads CSIRDRTNEKLFF. CDR3 nucleotides: TGCAGCATCCGGGACAGGACTAATGAAAAACTGTTTTTT. The full variable domain, with the rest looked up from reference TRBV29-1 and TRBJ1-4, is SAVISQKPSRDICQRGTSLTIQCQVDSQVTMMFWYRQQPGQSLTLIATANQGSEATYESGFVIDKFPISRPNLTFSTLTVSNMSPEDSSIYLCSIRDRTNEKLFFGSGTQLSVL.

The J gene is TRBJ2-7, the V gene TRBV29-1; 7 bases agree with TRBD2. Per germline, CDR1 SQVTM and CDR2 ANQGSEA. With 6 bases clipped from V and 6 bases from J, the junction kept 14 bases outside the gene matches. The CDR3 is 14 residues long. The CDR3, as DNA: TGCAGCGTACTCACACCGGGACTATCGGCCGAGCAGTACTTC. Translating gives CSVLTPGLSAEQYF.

This clonotype occurred a few times. The V gene is TRBV11-2, the J gene TRBJ1-1; unclear D gene. Germline lookup yields CDR1 SGHAT and CDR2 FQNNGV. The CDR3 loop spans 11 amino acids. V was trimmed by 4 bases and J by 7 bases, leaving 7 bases between them. This chain's CDR3 is CASSWIDEAFF. In DNA form, the CDR3 reads TGTGCCAGCAGCTGGATCGATGAAGCTTTCTTT.

This clonotype was seen just once. The V call is TRBV28, the J call TRBJ2-5, with TRBD2 matching 9 bases. Trimming took 6 bases from V and 1 from J; bases not matched to a gene: 6. In germline, CDR1 is MDHEN, CDR2 SYDVKM. The CDR3 is made up of 15 amino acids. CDR3 residues: CASSYSGSPQETQYF. The CDR3 nucleotides read TGTGCCAGCAGCTATAGCGGGAGCCCCCAAGAGACCCAGTACTTC.

This clonotype was seen only a few times. The junction and the germline gene differ at one end; a read error may be behind it. CDR3 sequence reads: CASSQVPQSPLYF. The CDR3 DNA is TGCGCCAGCAGCCAAGTCCCGCAGTCTCCCCTATATTTC. The V call is TRBV4-3, the J call TRBJ2-7; D gene ambiguous. CDR1 and CDR2 (germline): LGHNA, YSLEER. CDR3 length equals 13 residues.

This chain joins TRBV7-8 and TRBJ1-6; a weak D match, TRBD1 (5 bases). The CDR3 has 16 residues. V was trimmed by 5 bases and J by 9 bases, leaving 20 bases between them. Germline V CDR1 and CDR2: SGHVS, FQNEAQ. The chain's CDR3 is CASSPRDPLYGSPLHF. The CDR3 coding sequence is TGTGCCAGCAGCCCACGGGACCCACTCTATGGTTCACCCCTCCACTTT.